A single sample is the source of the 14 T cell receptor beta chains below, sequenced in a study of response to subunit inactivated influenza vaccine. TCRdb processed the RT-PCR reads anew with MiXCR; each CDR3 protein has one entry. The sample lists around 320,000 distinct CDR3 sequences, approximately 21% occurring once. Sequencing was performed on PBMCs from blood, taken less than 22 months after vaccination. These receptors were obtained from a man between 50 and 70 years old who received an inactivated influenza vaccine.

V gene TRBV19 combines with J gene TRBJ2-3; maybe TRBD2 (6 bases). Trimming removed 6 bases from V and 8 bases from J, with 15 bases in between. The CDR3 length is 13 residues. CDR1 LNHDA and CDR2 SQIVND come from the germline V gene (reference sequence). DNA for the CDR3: TGTGCCAGTAGGGGCGGGGAGTTCGGTACGCAGTATTTT. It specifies CASRGGEFGTQYF. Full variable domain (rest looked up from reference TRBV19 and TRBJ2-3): DGGITQSPKYLFRKEGQNVTLSCEQNLNHDAMYWYRQDPGQGLRLIYYSQIVNDFQKGDIAEGYSVSREKKESFPLTVTSAQKNPTAFYLCASRGGEFGTQYFGPGTRLTVL.

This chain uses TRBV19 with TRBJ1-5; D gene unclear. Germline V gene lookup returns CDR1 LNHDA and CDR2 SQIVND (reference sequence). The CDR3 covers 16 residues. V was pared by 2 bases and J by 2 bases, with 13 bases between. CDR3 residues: CASSISNGWGNQPQHF. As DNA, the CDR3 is TGTGCCAGTAGTATATCCAACGGGTGGGGCAATCAGCCCCAGCATTTT.

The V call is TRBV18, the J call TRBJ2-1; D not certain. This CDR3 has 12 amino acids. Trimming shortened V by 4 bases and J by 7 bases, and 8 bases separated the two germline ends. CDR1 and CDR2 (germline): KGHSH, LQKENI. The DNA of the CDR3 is TGTGCCAGCTCACAGCAGGATAATGAGCAGTTCTTC. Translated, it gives CASSQQDNEQFF.

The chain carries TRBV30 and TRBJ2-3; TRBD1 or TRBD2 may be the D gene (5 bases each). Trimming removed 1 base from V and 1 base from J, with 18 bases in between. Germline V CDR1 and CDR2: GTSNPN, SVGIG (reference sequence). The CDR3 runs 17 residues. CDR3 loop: CAWSGERAWGRTDTQYF. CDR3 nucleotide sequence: TGTGCCTGGAGTGGGGAGAGGGCTTGGGGCCGCACAGATACGCAGTATTTT. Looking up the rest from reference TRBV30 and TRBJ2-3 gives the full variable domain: SQTIHQWPATLVQPVGSPLSLECTVEGTSNPNLYWYRQAAGRGLQLLFYSVGIGQISSEVPQNLSASRPQDRQFILSSKKLLLSDSGFYLCAWSGERAWGRTDTQYFGPGTRLTVL.

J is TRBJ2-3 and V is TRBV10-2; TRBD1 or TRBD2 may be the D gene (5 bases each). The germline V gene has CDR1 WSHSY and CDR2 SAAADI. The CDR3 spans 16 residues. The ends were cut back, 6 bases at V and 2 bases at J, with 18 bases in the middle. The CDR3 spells CASSQQVRVITDTQYF. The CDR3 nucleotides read TGCGCCAGCAGCCAACAGGTGCGGGTGATCACAGATACGCAGTATTTT.

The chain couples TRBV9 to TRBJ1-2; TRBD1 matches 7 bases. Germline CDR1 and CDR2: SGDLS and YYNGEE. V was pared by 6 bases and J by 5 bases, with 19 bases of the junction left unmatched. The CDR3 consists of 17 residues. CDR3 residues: CASTGDSLGFAPYGYTF. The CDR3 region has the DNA TGTGCCAGCACCGGGGACAGTTTAGGCTTCGCCCCATATGGCTACACCTTC.

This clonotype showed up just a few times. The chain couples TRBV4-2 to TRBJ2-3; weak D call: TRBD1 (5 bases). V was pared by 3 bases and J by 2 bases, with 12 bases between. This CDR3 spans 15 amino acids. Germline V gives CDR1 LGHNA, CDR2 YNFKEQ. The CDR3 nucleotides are TGTGCCAGCAGCCAGACACAGGAGTCCACAGATACGCAGTATTTT. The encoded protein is CASSQTQESTDTQYF.

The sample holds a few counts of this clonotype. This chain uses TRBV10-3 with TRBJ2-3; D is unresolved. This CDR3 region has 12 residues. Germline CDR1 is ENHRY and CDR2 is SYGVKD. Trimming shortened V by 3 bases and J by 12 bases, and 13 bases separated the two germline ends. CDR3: CAISDLYREQYF. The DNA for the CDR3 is TGTGCCATCAGTGACCTCTATCGCGAACAGTATTTT.

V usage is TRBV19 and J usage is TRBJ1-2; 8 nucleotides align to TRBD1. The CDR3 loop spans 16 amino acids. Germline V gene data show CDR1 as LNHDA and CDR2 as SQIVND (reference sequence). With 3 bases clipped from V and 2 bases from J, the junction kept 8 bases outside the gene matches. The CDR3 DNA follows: TGTGCCAGTAGTATGACCGGGGCAGGGGGCAACTATGGCTACACCTTC. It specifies CASSMTGAGGNYGYTF.

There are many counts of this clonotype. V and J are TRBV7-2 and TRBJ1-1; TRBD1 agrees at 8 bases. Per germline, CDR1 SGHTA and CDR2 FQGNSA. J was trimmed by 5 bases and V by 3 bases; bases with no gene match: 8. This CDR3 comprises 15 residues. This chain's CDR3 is CASSLVGQGSTEAFF. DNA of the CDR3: TGTGCCAGCAGCTTGGTTGGACAGGGAAGTACTGAAGCTTTCTTT. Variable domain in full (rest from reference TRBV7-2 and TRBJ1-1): GAGVSQSPSNKVTEKGKDVELRCDPISGHTALYWYRQSLGQGLEFLIYFQGNSAPDKSGLPSDRFSAERTGGSVSTLTIQRTQQEDSAVYLCASSLVGQGSTEAFFGQGTRLTVV.

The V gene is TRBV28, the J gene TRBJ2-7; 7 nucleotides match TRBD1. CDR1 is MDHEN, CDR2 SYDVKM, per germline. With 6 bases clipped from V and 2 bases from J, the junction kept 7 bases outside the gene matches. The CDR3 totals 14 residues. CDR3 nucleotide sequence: TGTGCCAGCAGGCGACAGGGAATCACCTACGAGCAGTACTTC. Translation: CASRRQGITYEQYF.

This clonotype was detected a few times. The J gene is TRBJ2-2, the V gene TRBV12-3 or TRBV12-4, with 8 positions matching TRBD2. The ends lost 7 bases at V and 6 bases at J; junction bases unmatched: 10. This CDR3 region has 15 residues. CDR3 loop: CASIFAAGGSGELFF. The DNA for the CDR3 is TGTGCCAGCATCTTTGCGGCGGGAGGATCCGGGGAGCTGTTTTTT.

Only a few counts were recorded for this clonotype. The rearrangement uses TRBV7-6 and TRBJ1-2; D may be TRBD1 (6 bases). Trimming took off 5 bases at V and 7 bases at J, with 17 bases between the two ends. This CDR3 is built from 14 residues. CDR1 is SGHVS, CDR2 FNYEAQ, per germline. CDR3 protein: CASSQMGATTGYTF. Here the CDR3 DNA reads TGTGCCAGCAGCCAAATGGGGGCGACGACTGGCTACACCTTC.

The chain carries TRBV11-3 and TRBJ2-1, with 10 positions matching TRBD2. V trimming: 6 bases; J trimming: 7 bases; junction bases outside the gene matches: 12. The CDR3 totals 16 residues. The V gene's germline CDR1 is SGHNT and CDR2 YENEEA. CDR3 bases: TGTGCCAGCAGTTATGCAACGGGACTAGCGAGAAATGAGCAGTTCTTC. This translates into CASSYATGLARNEQFF.